This T cell receptor (beta chain) emerged from a study of beta chain features in type 1 diabetes listed by TCRdb under 2018. A note on the overall study: Patients and healthy donors did not differ in mean age, gender distribution, total cell number or subset yield. A total of approximately 110,000,000 sorted cells were examined across all samples, and a strong correlation was observed between cell number per subset and RNA yield. The study compared the TCRB repertoires of sorted circulating CD4+ T cell subsets in recently diagnosed type 1 diabetes patients with those in matched healthy donors. Regulatory and stem cell-like memory subsets were isolated from only 8 patients and roughly 8 healthy donors, whereas naive and central memory subsets came from all 30 or so donors.

The entire amount of isolated RNA was reverse transcribed using the High Capacity cDNA Reverse Transcription Kit, so the sequenced TCRB transcripts were expressed ones. Naive, central memory and regulatory T cell samples underwent deep immunoSEQ sequencing, averaging about 3.57 million total reads per sample. After sorted cells were lysed in RLT buffer, RNA was extracted with DNase-treated RNeasy Micro or Mini kits, with the choice depending on cell number. To prevent cross-contamination, every cell subset was processed on its own, while patient and healthy donor samples were processed together. Using the immunoSEQ multiplex PCR, TCRB sequences were amplified from cDNA into 87-bp fragments spanning the CDR3 region. The amplicons were sequenced using the Illumina HiSeq platform. The study's processing was this. PCR bias was corrected computationally using synthetic template baselines, and reads within Hamming distance 2 were collapsed, with unmergeable singletons discarded. By aligning reads against IMGT, V, D and J genes, CDR3 length, and insertions or deletions at six rearrangement sites were assigned. Within each subset, clonotype counts were normalized to the number of sorted cells before true diversity and Gini coefficients were calculated with the tcR R package. The overlap coefficient, calculated on TCRB nucleotide sequences, was used to measure repertoire sharing. Entries here come from immuneACCESS through TCRdb and include only in-frame sequences with V and J called. Some clones fail to appear in such tables; in the studies checked, an unresolved V gene covers under half of the shortfall, and the cause of the remainder is unknown. From that table come the V and J calls and clone size; the DNA was used to work out D and trimming. For this sample the table gives around 160,000 clones, of which 9% to 10% were detected only once. The ten largest clonotypes hold about 0.65% of the sample.

Findings and caveats that apply to the study as a whole: Naive, central memory and regulatory TCRB repertoires appeared to be more alike among patients than among healthy donors. Shorter templates might be favored by PCR, yet because patient and control samples were amplified and corrected together, any such skew would affect both groups equally. Only small numbers of individuals were included in the HLA sub-analyses, which left unresolved whether HLA type had any influence on TCRB rearrangement. Because cDNA was sequenced instead of genomic DNA, activated cells with high expression could be over-represented, although the groups did not differ in activation or CD3 levels. Patients with type 1 diabetes made fewer insertions and deleted more nucleotides at VDJ recombination sites, implying thymic rearrangement abnormalities. A moderate but significant shortening of TCRB CDR3 length was observed in type 1 diabetes patients in all four CD4+ subsets.

A single peripheral blood draw of around 0.11 L on average was collected from each donor into heparinised tubes. A BD FACSAria II was used to sort naive, central memory, regulatory and stem cell-like memory CD4+ T cells with a panel that included CD45RO, CCR7, CD25, CD127, CD95 and CD27. A purity above 98% was achieved for all sorted populations. PBMCs were isolated right away by Lymphoprep density gradient centrifugation and were stained directly, without culture. So that batch effects would be minimized, each experiment stained and sorted samples in pairs, pairing one healthy donor with one patient. Based on the germline V gene, the CDR1 and CDR2 sequences are SGHAT and FQNNGV. The CDR3 measures 15 amino acids from cysteine to phenylalanine. Here the CDR3 DNA is all that survives: 45 bases in frame from base 1. The V end gives up 0 bases and the J end 6 bases, leaving 7 bases in the junction not matched to a gene.

This clone was seen a few times. No cognate antigen has been identified for it. Base qualities are not at hand, and no much larger clone is one base apart. The clonotype originates from a woman in her twenties or thirties with type 1 diabetes. The V and J genes are TRBV11-2 and TRBJ1-1, and TRBD1 aligns with 7 junction nucleotides. The specimen was central memory CD4+ T cells from blood. The CDR3 here reads CASSLDGVQGSEAFF. The bases read TGTGCCAGCAGCTTAGACGGGGTACAGGGGTCTGAAGCTTTCTTT.